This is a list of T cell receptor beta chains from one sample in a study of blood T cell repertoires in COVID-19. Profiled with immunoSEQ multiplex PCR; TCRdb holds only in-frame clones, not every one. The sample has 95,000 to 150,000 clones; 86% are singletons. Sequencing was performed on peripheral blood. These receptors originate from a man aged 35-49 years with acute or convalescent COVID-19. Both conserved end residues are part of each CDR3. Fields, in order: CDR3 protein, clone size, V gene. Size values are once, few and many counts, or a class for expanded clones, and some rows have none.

CASSVRDTHTGELFF,NA,TRBV5-1
CASSPTSTGRETQYF,NA,TRBV18
CASSLAAGDQGQPQHF,NA,TRBV7-6
CASSIPGGEQYF,NA,TRBV19
CASSQSQGAKAFF,NA,TRBV14
CASRQGELFF,once,TRBV2
CAISQQGNTQYF,NA,TRBV10-3
CASSLSYQETQYF,NA,TRBV27
CASSLRPSGSYEQYF,NA,TRBV7-2
CASSSHNSGRGDNEQFF,NA,TRBV7-9
CASSPVGQGTSYEQYF,NA,TRBV4-1
CASSQALAGLNEQFF,NA,TRBV4-1
CATSDSARQGYTGELFF,NA,TRBV24-1
CASGDGGIYGYTF,NA,TRBV10-2
CASSQARGRTSGRVNEQYF,NA,TRBV13
CASSRGLVSSYNEQFF,NA,TRBV19
CASRPQSQGNEQYF,few,TRBV6-1
CASSFQGNYGYTF,NA,TRBV5-1